These T cell receptor beta chains were read from a single sample in a study of control samples from healthy donors and cancer patients. The protocol was immunoSEQ multiplex PCR, while the TCRdb copy is restricted to in-frame clones and leaves out a portion. In the table there are around 90,000 clones, more than 75% of which are singletons. Sequenced material: blood. The receptors originated from a man aged 25-45 years in good health. Each CDR3 is given without its conserved first and last residue.

J,V,CDR3
TRBJ1-1,TRBV7-8,ASNSNRDRGRILRDTEAF
TRBJ1-1,TRBV7-8,ASSPWSTRDTEAF
TRBJ1-2,TRBV7-3,ASSFGGGEGYT
TRBJ1-2,TRBV11-2,ASTGGAYGYT
TRBJ1-4,TRBV7-9,ASSRDRVRDNEKLF
TRBJ2-3,TRBV7-9,ASSLVGSGDADTQY
TRBJ2-7,TRBV19,ASSRDRDYEQY
TRBJ2-1,TRBV11-3,ASSAGLYNEQF
TRBJ1-1,TRBV24-1,ATSDRNTEAF
TRBJ1-2,TRBV6-5,ASSLSANYGYT
TRBJ1-2,TRBV5-1,ASSLIVTGENGYT
TRBJ1-3,TRBV5-1,ASSRDRAGNTIY
TRBJ2-2,TRBV7-3,ASSALAGTGRTGELF
TRBJ1-3,TRBV30,AWSGWENTIY
TRBJ1-5,TRBV23-1,ASSHPDREKASNQPQH
TRBJ2-3,TRBV14,ASSQEWVTDTQY
TRBJ1-1,TRBV9,ASSVESRRRAGTEAF